This entry features one T cell receptor beta chain sequence. The germline CDR1 and CDR2 sequences are SGHRS and YFSETQ. The CDR3 extends over 13 amino acids. The germline V and J ends were trimmed by 5 bases and 6 bases, with 12 bases remaining between them. Time point noted: pre-treatment sample, taken before nivolumab and TIL therapy. The immunoSEQ assay was v3. Data came from immunoSEQ multiplex PCR; TCRdb stores just in-frame clones and leaves some out. Among tens of thousands of clones, 70% to 85% were seen once, and the ten largest hold around 15%. This entry comes from a study of TIL therapy for anti-PD-1-resistant metastatic lung cancer. Across the whole study: Patients had a median age of about 50 years (range 38-75). A handful of tumors were EGFR-mutant and two were ALK-rearranged.

The TCR was taken from a man between 70 and 80 years old with non-small cell lung cancer. The chain uses TRBV5-1 and TRBJ2-1; tentative D call: TRBD1 (6 bases). The specimen comprised blood, sampled at baseline. CDR3 loop: CASSLGASNEQFF. DNA for the CDR3: TGCGCCAGCAGTCTGGGGGCAAGCAATGAGCAGTTCTTC.